This T cell receptor (beta chain) emerged from a study of T-cell memory formation after mild COVID-19. Study-wide results and limits: Later expanders leaned toward CD4+, whereas clones contracting from day 15 to 85 were balanced CD4/CD8.

This clonotype appeared a few times. Its cognate antigen is unknown. Constant-segment-primed 5'RACE gave TCR alpha and TCR beta cDNA libraries with sample barcodes and UMIs. From the 5' RACE reads, TCRdb called clonotypes with MiXCR, one entry per CDR3 protein. The sample includes 550,000 to 700,000 distinct CDR3 sequences, roughly 18% of them seen just once. Sequencing used PBMCs or a T cell subset sorted from them (not recorded which). The sequence came from an adult woman who had mild COVID-19 (a few samples of this study predate the infection). Cell type and time point are not known.

CDR3 nucleotides: TGTGCCAGCAGCCCACCTACAGGGGGCCCAGGTACGCAGTATTTT. Translated: CASSPPTGGPGTQYF. V is TRBV3-1 and J is TRBJ2-3, with 9 bases that match TRBD1. The germline CDR1 and CDR2 sequences are LGHDT and YNNKEL (reference sequence). Trimming removed 4 bases from V and 8 bases from J; junction bases left unmatched: 10. There are 15 residues in the CDR3.